This is a list of T cell receptor beta chains from one sample in a study of PD-L1 blockade in urothelial cancer. The data were produced by immunoSEQ multiplex PCR, yet TCRdb's version contains in-frame clones alone and is incomplete. This sample has about 32,000 clones, with more than 75% found just once. The sequenced sample was PBMCs, obtained around atezolizumab (anti-PD-L1) treatment. These receptors originate from a man aged 45-60 years with urothelial cancer. Each CDR3 is given with its conserved first and last residue. A D gene is named only where the DNA matches it firmly. Only part of the rows carry a size: once, few, many, or a class if the clone is expanded.

>TRBJ2-5|TRBV6-9|NA|NA
TGTGCCAGCAGCCTTACCGGACTGGCGGGGCAAGAGACCCAGTACTTC
CASSLTGLAGQETQYF
>TRBJ2-7|TRBV4-3|NA|NA
TGCGCCAGCAGCCAAGACGTGAGGCCCGGAGAGCAGTACTTC
CASSQDVRPGEQYF
>TRBJ1-1|TRBV18|TRBD1|NA
TGTGCCAGCACCCAGGGGGCGAACACTGAAGCTTTCTTT
CASTQGANTEAFF
>TRBJ2-7|TRBV13|TRBD2|NA
TGTGCCAGCAGCTTATCGGCTAGCGGGAGTAGCTACGAGCAGTACTTC
CASSLSASGSSYEQYF
>TRBJ1-2|TRBV7-2|TRBD1|NA
TGTGCCAGCTCCCGCCCGGGACAGGGGAACTATGGCTACACCTTC
CASSRPGQGNYGYTF
>TRBJ2-7|TRBV5-1|NA|once
TGCGCCAGCAGCCAGGGGACGAGAACCTACGAGCAGTACTTC
CASSQGTRTYEQYF
>TRBJ2-3|TRBV29-1|TRBD2|NA
TGCAGCGTTGATGGACTAGGGACAGATACGCAGTATTTT
CSVDGLGTDTQYF
>TRBJ2-7|TRBV30|NA|once
TGTGCCTGGAGTGTACTGGACGAGCAGTACTTC
CAWSVLDEQYF
>TRBJ2-1|TRBV28|NA|NA
TGTGCCAGCAGTTCCCGGGCCCAAAAAGGGGACAATGAGCAGTTCTTC
CASSSRAQKGDNEQFF
>TRBJ1-5|TRBV10-3|NA|NA
TGTGCCATCAGTGGCCCAGGCAGTGGACAGCCCCAGCATTTT
CAISGPGSGQPQHF
>TRBJ1-1|TRBV18|NA|NA
TGTGCCAGCTCACCACCGCGGGGGTCCGCTAGGAACACTGAAGCTTTCTTT
CASSPPRGSARNTEAFF
>TRBJ2-2|TRBV27|NA|NA
TGTGCCAGCAAGTTGGTGGCCCACACCGGGGAGCTGTTTTTT
CASKLVAHTGELFF
>TRBJ1-5|TRBV6-5|NA|NA
TGTGCCAGCAGTCCAGGGCCGGGCAATCAGCCCCAGCATTTT
CASSPGPGNQPQHF
>TRBJ2-7|TRBV6-1|TRBD1|NA
TGTGCCAGCAGTGAAGCCGGGACAGTTAGACGCTCCTACGAGCAGTACTTC
CASSEAGTVRRSYEQYF
>TRBJ2-5|TRBV5-1|NA|NA
TGCGCCAGCAGCAAACAGGGACCGCAAGAGACCCAGTACTTC
CASSKQGPQETQYF
>TRBJ1-5|TRBV19|TRBD1|NA
TGTGCCAGTAGTCCACTCCAGGGGGGCAGCAATCAGCCCCAGCATTTT
CASSPLQGGSNQPQHF
>TRBJ2-7|TRBV7-9|TRBD2|NA
TGTGCCAGCAGCTTTCTCCCAGCGGGAGCGGGGGAGCAGTACTTC
CASSFLPAGAGEQYF
>TRBJ2-1|TRBV9|TRBD2|NA
TGTGCCAGCAGCGTAAGAATAGCGGGGGGGTACAATGAGCAGTTCTTC
CASSVRIAGGYNEQFF
>TRBJ2-2|TRBV4-3|NA|NA
TGCGCCAGCAGCCAAGATCGCGGGGGCCCCGGGGAGCTGTTTTTT
CASSQDRGGPGELFF
>TRBJ2-2|TRBV6-4|NA|NA
TGTGCCAGCAGTGGGTCGGGCACCGGGGAGCTGTTTTTT
CASSGSGTGELFF
>TRBJ2-3|TRBV28|NA|NA
TGTGCCAGCAGTTCCGGCCAGACTAGCACAGATACGCAGTATTTT
CASSSGQTSTDTQYF
>TRBJ1-3|TRBV9|NA|NA
TGTGCCAGCAGCGTAGGAGCGGTCTCTGGAAACACCATATATTTT
CASSVGAVSGNTIYF
>TRBJ1-2|TRBV30|NA|once
TGTGCCTGGGTGGGGCACGGTTGGGGTAGAAACTATGGCTACACCTTC
CAWVGHGWGRNYGYTF
>TRBJ2-2|TRBV6-5|NA|NA
TGTGCCAGCAGTTACACAGGGGGGGAGCTGTTTTTT
CASSYTGGELFF
>TRBJ2-3|TRBV5-1|NA|once
TGCGCCAGCAGCTCGAAGGAGGCTACCTTTAGCACAGATACGCAGTATTTT
CASSSKEATFSTDTQYF
>TRBJ2-1|TRBV29-1|NA|NA
TGCAGCGTTGAAGTACTAGCCCTAAGGGATGAGCAGTTCTTC
CSVEVLALRDEQFF
>TRBJ1-1|TRBV14|TRBD1|NA
TGTGCCAGCAGCCAGAGGACAGGGCTGAACACTGAAGCTTTCTTT
CASSQRTGLNTEAFF
>TRBJ2-7|TRBV6-6|NA|NA
TGTGCCAGCGAGGCTAGCTACGAGCAGTACTTC
CASEASYEQYF
>TRBJ2-5|TRBV30|NA|NA
TGTGCCTGGAGTCCCGAAAGACTCAGAGGGCACGGAGAGACCCAGTACTTC
CAWSPERLRGHGETQYF
>TRBJ2-7|TRBV5-6|TRBD1|NA
TGTGCCAGCAGCTTACCGGGACAGTCCTACGAGCAGTACTTC
CASSLPGQSYEQYF
>TRBJ1-4|TRBV5-1|NA|NA
TGCGCCAGCAGCCGAGGGGAGGCCGGAACTAATGAAAAACTGTTTTTT
CASSRGEAGTNEKLFF
>TRBJ1-2|TRBV25-1|TRBD1|NA
TGTGCCAGCAACGTCGGGACAGGGGATGGCTACACCTTC
CASNVGTGDGYTF
>TRBJ2-7|TRBV5-4|TRBD1|NA
TGTGCCAGCAGCTCCGGGACAGGGGTGGAGCAGTACTTC
CASSSGTGVEQYF
>TRBJ1-2|TRBV27|TRBD1|NA
TGTGCCAGCACCTCCCAGAGCGGAGGGGGCGGCTACACCTTC
CASTSQSGGGGYTF
>TRBJ1-1|TRBV27|NA|NA
TGTGCCAGCAGTTTATACCCGACGAGGACAGACCGGGACACTGAAGCTTTCTTT
CASSLYPTRTDRDTEAFF
>TRBJ2-1|TRBV30|NA|few
TGTGCCTGGAGTTTGAGCGGGCTTAGCTCCTACAATGAGCAGTTCTTC
CAWSLSGLSSYNEQFF
>TRBJ2-1|TRBV6-1|TRBD1|NA
TGTGCCAGTTCGGACAGGACTGTCAATGAGCAGTTCTTC
CASSDRTVNEQFF
>TRBJ1-5|TRBV5-5|TRBD1|NA
TGTGCCAGCAGCCAAGGGACAGGGAGGCTTATAAGCAATCAGCCCCAGCATTTT
CASSQGTGRLISNQPQHF
>TRBJ2-7|TRBV14|NA|NA
TGTGCCAGCAGCCAAGTTACAGGGCGATTGCACGAGCAGTACTTC
CASSQVTGRLHEQYF
>TRBJ1-5|TRBV6-7|NA|NA
TGTGCCAGCAGTTACGGGGCACGGGCGGGCAATCAGCCCCAGCATTTT
CASSYGARAGNQPQHF
>TRBJ2-7|TRBV19|TRBD1|NA
TGTGCCAGTAGTGGCATTGGACAGGCCGAGCAGTACTTC
CASSGIGQAEQYF
>TRBJ1-5|TRBV5-5|TRBD1|NA
TGTGCCAGCAGCGTCGGAAGGACAGGGAATCAGCCCCAGCATTTT
CASSVGRTGNQPQHF
>TRBJ1-4|TRBV6-5|NA|once
TGTGCCAGCAGTTTCCGACGACAGCCTTCTAATGAAAAACTGTTTTTT
CASSFRRQPSNEKLFF
>TRBJ2-1|TRBV27|TRBD2|NA
TGTGCCAGCATCCCCACTAGCGGGGGGGCTGGTGAGCAGTTCTTC
CASIPTSGGAGEQFF
>TRBJ2-1|TRBV7-2|NA|once
TGTGCCAGCAGTCCGAGCTCCTACAATGAGCAGTTCTTC
CASSPSSYNEQFF
>TRBJ2-5|TRBV27|NA|NA
TGTGCCAGCAGCCCGCGGCCTGACGGGGAGACCCAGTACTTC
CASSPRPDGETQYF
>TRBJ2-7|TRBV7-8|NA|NA
TGTGCCAGCAGCTCGCCGGGACAAATCTACGAGCAGTACTTC
CASSSPGQIYEQYF
>TRBJ1-2|TRBV5-6|TRBD1|NA
TGTGCCAGCTCCCCAGGGGGCTATGGCTACACCTTC
CASSPGGYGYTF
>TRBJ1-4|TRBV7-6|NA|NA
TGTGCCAGCAGCTCAACCCCTTCCGGACTGAGTGCAACTAATGAAAAACTGTTTTTT
CASSSTPSGLSATNEKLFF
>TRBJ1-1|TRBV4-1|NA|NA
TGCGCCAGCAGCCAAGTGAGACAGGAAGCTTTCTTT
CASSQVRQEAFF
>TRBJ1-2|TRBV7-9|NA|NA
TGTGCCAGCAGCCTAGGGGAGGCCTACTATGGCTACACCTTC
CASSLGEAYYGYTF
>TRBJ2-1|TRBV7-3|NA|NA
TGTGCCAGCAGCTCCTTAGCAAGCTCCTACAATGAGCAGTTCTTC
CASSSLASSYNEQFF
>TRBJ2-2|TRBV30|NA|NA
TGTGCCTGGAGTGTACGGCGGGGTAACACCGGGGAGCTGTTTTTT
CAWSVRRGNTGELFF
>TRBJ2-7|TRBV28|NA|NA
TGTGCCAGCAGACCTCTCGACGGAGGGCCGGTATACGAGCAGTACTTC
CASRPLDGGPVYEQYF
>TRBJ1-5|TRBV28|TRBD1|NA
TGTGCCAGCAGTTTAGGGGGACAGACTAATCAGCCCCAGCATTTT
CASSLGGQTNQPQHF
>TRBJ1-2|TRBV6-5|NA|few
TGTGCCAGCAGTTACATCGCAGGGCACTACACCTTC
CASSYIAGHYTF
>TRBJ1-4|TRBV4-3|NA|NA
TGCGCCAGCAGCCAGGGGCCGAAGGGAGAAAAACTGTTTTTT
CASSQGPKGEKLFF
>TRBJ2-1|TRBV6-5|TRBD2|NA
TGTGCCAGCAGCACAGGGGGACTAGCGGGGCAGTTCTTC
CASSTGGLAGQFF
>TRBJ2-3|TRBV29-1|NA|NA
TGCAGCGTTGTTTATCGGGGGAGCACAGATACGCAGTATTTT
CSVVYRGSTDTQYF